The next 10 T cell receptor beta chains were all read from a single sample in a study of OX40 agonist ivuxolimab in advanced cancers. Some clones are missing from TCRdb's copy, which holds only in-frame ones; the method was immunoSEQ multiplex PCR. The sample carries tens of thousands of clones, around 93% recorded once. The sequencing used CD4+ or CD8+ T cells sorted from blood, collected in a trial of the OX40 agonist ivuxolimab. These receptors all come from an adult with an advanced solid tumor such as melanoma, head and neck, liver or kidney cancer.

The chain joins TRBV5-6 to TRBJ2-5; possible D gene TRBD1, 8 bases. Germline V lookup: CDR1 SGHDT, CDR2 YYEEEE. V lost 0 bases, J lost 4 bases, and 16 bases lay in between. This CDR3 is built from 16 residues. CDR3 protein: CASSLVQGGALETQYF. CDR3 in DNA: TGTGCCAGCAGCTTGGTACAGGGGGGGGCGTTAGAGACCCAGTACTTC. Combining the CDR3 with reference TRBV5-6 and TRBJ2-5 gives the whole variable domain DAGVTQSPTHLIKTRGQQVTLRCSPKSGHDTVSWYQQALGQGPQFIFQYYEEEERQRGNFPDRFSGHQFPNYSSELNVNALLLGDSALYLCASSLVQGGALETQYFGPGTRLLVL.

CDR3 sequence reads: CASSHREVNTEAFF. The CDR3 nucleotides are TGTGCCAGCAGCCACAGGGAGGTTAACACTGAAGCTTTCTTT. V gene TRBV5-6 combines with J gene TRBJ1-1; D is perhaps TRBD1 (6 bases). In germline, CDR1 is SGHDT, CDR2 YYEEEE. The CDR3 totals 14 residues. With 4 bases removed from V and 2 bases from J, the gap between germline ends came to 12 bases.

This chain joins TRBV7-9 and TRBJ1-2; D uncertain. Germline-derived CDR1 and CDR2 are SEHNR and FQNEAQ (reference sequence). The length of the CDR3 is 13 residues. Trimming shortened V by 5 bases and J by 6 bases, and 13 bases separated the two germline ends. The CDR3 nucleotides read TGTGCCAGCAGCCAGGAGGCGCGAAATGGCTACACCTTC. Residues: CASSQEARNGYTF.

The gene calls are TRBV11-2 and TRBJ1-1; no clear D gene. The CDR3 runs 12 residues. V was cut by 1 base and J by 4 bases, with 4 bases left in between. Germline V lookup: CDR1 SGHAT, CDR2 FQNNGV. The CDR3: CASSLALTEAFF. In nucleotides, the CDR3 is TGTGCCAGCAGCTTAGCCCTCACTGAAGCTTTCTTT.

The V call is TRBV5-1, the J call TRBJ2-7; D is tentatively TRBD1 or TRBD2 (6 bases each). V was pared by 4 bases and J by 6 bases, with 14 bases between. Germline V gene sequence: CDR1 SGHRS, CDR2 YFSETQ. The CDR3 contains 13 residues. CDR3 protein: CASSLPGAREQYF. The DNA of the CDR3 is TGCGCCAGCAGCCTCCCGGGGGCGCGCGAGCAGTACTTC.

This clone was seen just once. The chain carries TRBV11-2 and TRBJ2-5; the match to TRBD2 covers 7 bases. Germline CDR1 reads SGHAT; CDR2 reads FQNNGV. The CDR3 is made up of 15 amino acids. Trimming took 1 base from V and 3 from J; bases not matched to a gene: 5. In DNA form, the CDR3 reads TGTGCCAGCAGCTTAGTTGCGGGAGTAAAAGAGACCCAGTACTTC. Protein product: CASSLVAGVKETQYF.

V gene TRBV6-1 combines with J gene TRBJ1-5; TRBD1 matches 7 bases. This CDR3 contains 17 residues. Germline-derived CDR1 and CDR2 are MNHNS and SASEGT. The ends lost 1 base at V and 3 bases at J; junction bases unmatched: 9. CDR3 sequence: CASSEGGWQGDNQPQHF. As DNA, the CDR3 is TGTGCCAGCAGTGAAGGGGGATGGCAGGGGGACAATCAGCCCCAGCATTTT.

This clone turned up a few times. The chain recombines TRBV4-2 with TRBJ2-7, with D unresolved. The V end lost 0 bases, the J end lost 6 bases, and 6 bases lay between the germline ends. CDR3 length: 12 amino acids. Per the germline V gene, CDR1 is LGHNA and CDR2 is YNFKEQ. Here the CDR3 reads CASSQEGIEQYF. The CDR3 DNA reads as TGTGCCAGCAGCCAAGAAGGGATCGAGCAGTACTTC.

Here the CDR3 reads CASSPPLGEFEQFF. CDR3 DNA: TGTGCCAGCAGCCCCCCTCTGGGGGAATTTGAGCAGTTCTTC. The gene calls are TRBV5-5 and TRBJ2-1, with D possibly called TRBD1 or TRBD2 (5 bases each). V lost 4 bases, J lost 9 bases, and 17 bases lay in between. Germline CDR1 reads SGHKS; CDR2 reads YYEKEE (reference sequence). The CDR3 runs to 14 residues.

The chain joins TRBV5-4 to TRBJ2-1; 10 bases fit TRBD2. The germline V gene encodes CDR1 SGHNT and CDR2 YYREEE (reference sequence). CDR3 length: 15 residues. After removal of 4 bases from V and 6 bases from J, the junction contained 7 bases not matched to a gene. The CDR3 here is CASSPLAGVGNEQFF. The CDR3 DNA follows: TGTGCCAGCAGCCCCCTAGCGGGAGTCGGCAATGAGCAGTTCTTC.